This T cell receptor beta chain is from a study of CD8+ T cells in alopecia areata. RNA extraction and reverse transcription yielded cDNA as sequencing template. The method was immunoSEQ multiplex PCR; TCRdb's version includes in-frame clones alone and lacks a portion of them. The table has more than 90,000 clones, around two fifths seen once. Germline assignment: CDR1 SGHRS and CDR2 YFSETQ. After removal of 4 bases from V and 2 bases from J, the junction contained 5 bases not matched to a gene. This CDR3 has 16 residues. The receptor was derived from a human donor with alopecia areata. The chain has TRBV5-1 and TRBJ2-3; 12 bases match TRBD2. Sequenced material: CD4+ T cells sorted from blood. The CDR3 protein is CASSRGTSGFTDTQYF. CDR3 in DNA: TGCGCCAGCAGCCGCGGGACTAGCGGGTTCACAGATACGCAGTATTTT.